These 18 T cell receptor beta chains were all obtained from the same sample, sequenced in a study of cytomegalovirus exposure and HLA in healthy donors. Clones were read by immunoSEQ multiplex PCR, and TCRdb kept only the in-frame ones, dropping some. The sample has some 130,000 clones, 82% seen once. The sample comprised PBMCs. These receptor sequences come from a man aged 25-45 years in good health and CMV-seropositive.

CDR3 coding DNA: TGTGCCAGCTCACCCTCCAGTCAAAGAGAGACCCAGTACTTC. It yields the protein CASSPSSQRETQYF. The rearrangement uses TRBV18 and TRBJ2-5; D is unclear. CDR1 is KGHSH and CDR2 is LQKENI in the germline V gene. The CDR3 has 14 residues. Trimming took 3 bases from V and 4 from J, leaving 12 bases between them.

This chain joins TRBV14 and TRBJ2-5; D gene unclear. The V gene lost 4 bases and the J gene lost 0 bases, with 9 bases spanning the gap. The CDR3 length is 14 residues. Per germline, CDR1 SGHDN and CDR2 FVKESK. The CDR3 loop is CASSPQTYQETQYF. The CDR3 DNA reads TGTGCCAGCAGCCCCCAGACATACCAAGAGACCCAGTACTTC.

The chain uses TRBV11-2 and TRBJ1-2, with TRBD1 as a possible D gene (6 bases). Germline CDR1 SGHAT, CDR2 FQNNGV. V lost 1 base and J lost 7, with 22 bases in between. There are 17 residues in the CDR3. CDR3 protein: CASSLGGSGGLLSGYTF. In DNA, the CDR3 is TGTGCCAGCAGCTTAGGGGGCAGCGGGGGCTTGTTGTCTGGCTACACCTTC. Full variable domain (missing parts from reference TRBV11-2 and TRBJ1-2): EAGVAQSPRYKIIEKRQSVAFWCNPISGHATLYWYQQILGQGPKLLIQFQNNGVVDDSQLPKDRFSAERLKGVDSTLKIQPAKLEDSAVYLCASSLGGSGGLLSGYTFGSGTRLTVV.

The table lists this clone with a few counts. The rearrangement uses TRBV7-2 and TRBJ2-7, with D possibly TRBD1 on 6 matching bases. The V and J ends lost 2 bases and 1 base respectively, with 12 bases between them. CDR3 length: 15 residues. Germline CDR1 and CDR2: SGHTA and FQGNSA. CDR3 amino acids: CASSLLLRGSYEQYF. As DNA, the CDR3 is TGTGCCAGCAGCTTACTCCTCAGGGGATCCTACGAGCAGTACTTC.

This chain joins TRBV27 and TRBJ2-7, with TRBD2 identical over 10 bases. V lost 9 bases, J lost 2 bases, and 4 bases stayed unmatched. Germline assignment: CDR1 MNHEY and CDR2 SMNVEV (reference sequence). The CDR3 loop spans 13 amino acids. CDR3 sequence: CASGLAATYEQYF. As DNA, the CDR3 is TGTGCCAGTGGACTAGCGGCAACCTACGAGCAGTACTTC.

This clone turned up a few times. The genes are TRBV7-6 and TRBJ2-7, with D possibly matching TRBD2 (6 bases). Trimming left V 3 bases short and J 0 bases short, with 15 bases between. CDR3 length: 16 amino acids. Per the germline V gene, CDR1 is SGHVS and CDR2 is FNYEAQ. CDR3 residues: CASSFSSEGSSYEQYF. The CDR3 DNA reads as TGTGCCAGCAGCTTTTCGTCGGAGGGTAGCTCCTACGAGCAGTACTTC.

This clone was seen many times. J is TRBJ1-3 and V is TRBV6-1, with unresolved D. The CDR3 runs 15 residues. Per the germline V gene, CDR1 is MNHNS and CDR2 is SASEGT. V was clipped by 6 bases and J by 0 bases, with 12 bases between them. CDR3 in amino acids: CASRRGAISGNTIYF. DNA of the CDR3: TGTGCCAGCAGGAGAGGCGCGATCTCTGGAAACACCATATATTTT.

The V call is TRBV11-2, the J call TRBJ2-4, with 7 bases identical to TRBD2. This CDR3 is 15 amino acids long. With V trimmed by 4 bases and J by 0 bases, 3 bases remained unmatched. Germline V gives CDR1 SGHAT, CDR2 FQNNGV. CDR3 bases: TGTGCCAGCAGCTGGGCGGGGGAAGCCAAAAACATTCAGTACTTC. Protein sequence: CASSWAGEAKNIQYF.

This chain connects TRBV5-4 to TRBJ2-7; 8 bases map to TRBD2. The CDR3 loop spans 15 amino acids. The ends lost 4 bases at V and 5 bases at J; junction bases unmatched: 11. Germline V gene sequence: CDR1 SGHNT, CDR2 YYREEE (reference sequence). The CDR3 region is CASSGDGGRIHEQYF. The CDR3 DNA is TGTGCCAGCAGCGGGGACGGCGGGAGGATCCACGAGCAGTACTTC.

The chain combines TRBV5-4 with TRBJ2-1, with 7 bases fitting TRBD1. The germline gives CDR1 SGHNT, CDR2 YYREEE (reference sequence). CDR3 length: 13 residues. V lost 0 bases and J lost 6; bases outside the gene matches: 0. The CDR3 DNA reads as TGTGCCAGCAGCTTGGGACAGGGCAATGAGCAGTTCTTC. Translating gives CASSLGQGNEQFF.

The chain recombines TRBV15 with TRBJ2-1; possibly TRBD2 for D (5 bases). Trimming removed 4 bases at V and 0 bases at J, with 7 bases between. Germline V lookup: CDR1 LNHNV, CDR2 YYDKDF (reference sequence). The CDR3 contains 14 residues. For the CDR3, the DNA is TGTGCCACCAGCAAAGCGGCCTCCTACAATGAGCAGTTCTTC. Its protein is CATSKAASYNEQFF.

Of note for this clone: One end of the junction does not line up with germline, which may come from a read error. The J gene is TRBJ1-1, the V gene TRBV2, with D possibly TRBD1 on 6 matching bases. The CDR3 consists of 13 residues. The V gene's germline CDR1 is SNHLY and CDR2 FYNNEI. The CDR3: CVSRRGMNTEAFF. In DNA form, the CDR3 reads TGTGTCAGCAGGAGGGGGATGAACACTGAAGCTTTCTTT.

The chain carries TRBV6-1 and TRBJ1-2; no definite D call. The germline V gene has CDR1 MNHNS and CDR2 SASEGT. V was pared by 5 bases and J by 0 bases, with 13 bases between. This CDR3 is 15 amino acids long. This CDR3 is CASSMYRDTNYGYTF. Written as DNA, the CDR3 is TGTGCCAGCAGTATGTACAGAGACACTAACTATGGCTACACCTTC.

The CDR3 nucleotides read TGTGCCAGCAGTGTCGCAGGGAAAGACACTGAAGCTTTCTTT. Its protein product is CASSVAGKDTEAFF. The chain has TRBV25-1 and TRBJ1-1, with D perhaps matching TRBD1 (5 bases). The V end was cut by 4 bases, the J end by 3 bases, with 12 bases between. The CDR3 spans 14 residues. In germline, CDR1 is MGHDK, CDR2 SYGVNS.

The J gene is TRBJ1-1, the V gene TRBV6-1; D remains ambiguous. V gave up 6 bases and J gave up 0 bases, with 8 bases separating them. CDR1 MNHNS and CDR2 SASEGT come from the germline V gene. CDR3 length: 13 amino acids. CDR3 bases: TGTGCCAGCAGAGAATCAATGAACACTGAAGCTTTCTTT. Its protein product is CASRESMNTEAFF.

The V gene is TRBV5-1, the J gene TRBJ2-7; possibly TRBD1 for D (5 bases). The CDR3 sequence is 14 residues long. The V end lost 0 bases, the J end lost 6 bases, and 13 bases lay between the germline ends. The germline V gene encodes CDR1 SGHRS and CDR2 YFSETQ. This CDR3 is CASSLGDSLAEQYF. The CDR3 DNA is TGCGCCAGCAGCTTGGGTGACAGTCTGGCCGAGCAGTACTTC. The whole variable domain, filled in from reference TRBV5-1 and TRBJ2-7, reads KAGVTQTPRYLIKTRGQQVTLSCSPISGHRSVSWYQQTPGQGLQFLFEYFSETQRNKGNFPGRFSGRQFSNSRSEMNVSTLELGDSALYLCASSLGDSLAEQYFGPGTRLTVT.

This chain uses TRBV6-5 with TRBJ1-2, with 7 bases aligning to TRBD1. V gave up 5 bases and J gave up 2 bases; unmatched junction bases: 5. Germline V gene lookup returns CDR1 MNHEY and CDR2 SVGAGI. The CDR3 runs to 14 residues. CDR3 coding DNA: TGTGCCAGCAGTACCGACAGGGCCAACTATGGCTACACCTTC. This encodes CASSTDRANYGYTF.

This clone has at least ten counts. The chain links TRBV18 to TRBJ1-1; unclear D gene. The length of the CDR3 is 12 residues. CDR1 KGHSH and CDR2 LQKENI come from the germline V gene. Between the trimmed V and J ends, which lost 6 bases and 7 bases, there was a span of 12 bases. The CDR3 region is CASSMRGVEAFF. The CDR3, as DNA: TGTGCCAGCTCGATGAGAGGTGTTGAAGCTTTCTTT. Supplemented by reference TRBV18 and TRBJ1-1, the full variable domain reads NAGVMQNPRHLVRRRGQEARLRCSPMKGHSHVYWYRQLPEEGLKFMVYLQKENIIDESGMPKERFSAEFPKEGPSILRIQQVVRGDSAAYFCASSMRGVEAFFGQGTRLTVV.